Reported below is one T cell receptor beta chain. The antigen this receptor binds is unknown. The input lacks base qualities; no much larger clone sits a single base away. Preparation of the library involved the immunoSEQ multiplex PCR assay. A mixture of 60 forward primers for TCR Vbeta segments and 13 reverse primers for TCR Jbeta segments was used in the multiplex PCR. The CDR3 region of rearranged TCR beta genes was amplified from genomic DNA with a multiplex PCR assay. On the Illumina HiSeq System, the amplified TCR beta libraries were sequenced as 87-base-pair reads. As for the original processing: A later analysis counted about 80 million unique TCR beta chains across the 666 repertoires, and 10 million to 12 million of these chains were shared by at least two donors. Raw reads were error-corrected and collapsed into unique sequences by a nearest-neighbor algorithm in which closely related sequences were merged to remove PCR and sequencing errors. To assign V, D and J gene segments, CDR3 sequences were aligned to IMGT reference sequences. For a sequence to be retained, a match of at least six nucleotides was required to both a V gene segment and a J gene segment. Rearrangements were called productive when the CDR3 lacked stop codons and stayed in frame with V and J; all others were non-productive. Following IMGT convention, CDR3 was defined as the stretch from the second conserved V-encoded cysteine to the conserved J-encoded phenylalanine. In an earlier analysis of some 550 of the donors, sequences lacking an unambiguous match to a single V gene segment were excluded. In an earlier analysis of approximately 500 of the donors, a V segment was called functional when productive rearrangements were above 56.7%, and segregating when the standard deviation between donors exceeded 5%. A statistical classification framework was built to diagnose cytomegalovirus status from the catalog of TCR beta chain sequences. A later analysis assigned V and J genes by comparing TCR nucleotide sequences with IMGT/GENE-DB human TR gene sequences. Using the TCRdist pipeline, a later analysis assigned CDR3 sequences along with most-parsimonious VDJ recombination scenarios. In a later analysis, each TCR beta chain was defined by its CDR3 amino acid sequence together with its V-gene family, and reads without a unique V-gene family were excluded. To address suspected cross-contamination and a sequencing artifact, a later analysis removed 592 highly shared, low-generation-probability nucleotide sequences. In a later analysis, a clonal expansion index was calculated for each public chain from normalized within-repertoire ranks of inferred template counts. In a later analysis, generation probabilities were computed with a VDJ recombination model fitted to out-of-frame rearrangements, and the resulting probabilities were checked against IGoR. In a later analysis, hypergeometric tests were used to score TCR-TCR, TCR-HLA and TCR-CMV co-occurrence, with a repertoire-size bias correction applied to TCR pairs. A later analysis estimated false discovery rates by permuting HLA or CMV assignments 20 times. A later analysis grouped co-occurring TCRs with DBSCAN, adding TCRdist sequence similarity when clustering within HLA-allele-positive subsets. For co-occurrence clustering, repertoires with fewer than 30,000 or more than 120,000 public chains were excluded, along with 5 or 6 repertoires with anomalous nucleotide sharing. TCRdb took this table from immuneACCESS and kept in-frame rearrangements with V and J called. Such tables lack part of the clones; where checked against another copy, unresolved V genes explain under half of the gap, and the rest is unexplained. V and J calls and clone size are copied from that table; D and trimming were computed from the DNA. The sample table holds more than 100,000 clones, of which roughly 79% were seen once. The top ten hold roughly 1.1% of the sample.

The data belong to a study of cytomegalovirus exposure and HLA in healthy donors (dated by TCRdb to the late 2010s). At the level of the whole study: In an earlier analysis of under 750 of the donors, under 300 Gb of sequence data and some 120 million unique TCR beta sequences from 150 million to 200 million T cells were reported. An early release that covered some 640 HLA-typed donors contained approximately 300 gigabases of sequencing data and around 80 million unique TCR sequences. Of the 300 to 500 genotyped donors, more than 75% were placed in the genetic ancestry cluster associated with self-reported Caucasian donors. The study was designed to test whether signatures of past pathogen exposure could be identified by cataloging public T cell receptors. The study used immunosequencing to profile the T cell repertoires of approximately 650 subjects and linked those repertoires to cytomegalovirus serostatus. A separate validation cohort of roughly 120 different subjects was used in addition to the roughly 620-subject first cohort. High-throughput TCR immunosequencing, statistical association of individual TCRs with disease status, and machine learning were combined to predict cytomegalovirus infection status. A later analysis re-analyzed previously published TCR beta repertoires from hundreds of donors and added high-resolution HLA genotyping to study TCR occurrence patterns. Rather than using new phenotypic data, the later analysis identified candidate immune exposures from TCR beta sequences and from how often those sequences occurred across donors. In an earlier analysis of 587 of the donors, high-throughput TCR beta sequencing was used to judge whether each TCR beta V gene segment behaved as functional or pseudogenic. Donor age, sex, ethnicity and CMV serostatus were compiled alongside the repertoire data. Genome-wide SNP genotypes for about 60% of the 666 donors were used in a later genetic analysis, which treated that subset as a discovery cohort. Every discovery cohort repertoire had been produced on one sequencing platform. HLA typing included class I and class II loci at four-digit resolution. Typing coverage varied by locus: roughly 629-640 donors for A, B, C, DRB1 and DQB1; roughly 560 for DQA1; around 570 for DPA1; approximately 450 for DPB1. Roughly five DR-DQ haplotypes were treated as single units for association and clustering because of strong linkage in the cohort. On average, about 240,000 unique TCR beta nucleotide sequences were sequenced per donor among a few hundred genotyped donors of the cohort, with around 19% of those sequences being non-productive.

The cohort comprised 666 healthy bone marrow donors. At the time of sampling, every cohort member was nominally healthy, though immune exposures that went unrecorded were likely present. The donor was CMV seronegative and was included in the group of around 320 seronegative cohort members. Every donor gave a peripheral blood sample, and the peripheral blood mononuclear cells from that sample were used for TCR beta sequencing. Genomic DNA was extracted from the blood cell samples with the Qiagen DNeasy Blood Extraction Kit. What the research found in general, with its limitations: V-gene and J-gene trimming of TCR beta chains was associated with a missense DCLRE1C variant in a later genetic analysis, and the association was replicated in an independent cohort. The cohort was sequenced for TCR beta chains only, and without alpha or paired-chain data the features that could be detected were limited. The study gave a list of over 150 TCR beta chains associated with cytomegalovirus. A later analysis associated 15,000 to 20,000 TCR beta sequences with specific HLA alleles at a false discovery rate of 0.05. According to the authors, the approach could potentially be generalized to other disease states and immunological phenotypes. In vitro tests confirmed that a few of the cytomegalovirus-associated TCR beta chains recognize cytomegalovirus antigens. In a later analysis, the rate of TCR association differed among HLA loci, with DRB1 alleles having the most associated TCRs and HLA-C alleles having the fewest. According to a later analysis, parvovirus B19, influenza, CMV and Epstein-Barr virus appeared linked to several top co-occurrence clusters. CMV serostatus was the only immune exposure information available for the cohort. Because counts were too low, 15 to 20 rarely observed V segments, including chromosome 9 orphons, were excluded from the earlier analysis of 587 of the donors. A group of highly shared sequence variants was considered likely to be a technical artifact of the sequencing pipeline. A further reported finding was that TCR beta sequences accurately predicted the HLA-A and HLA-B alleles for most subjects in the first cohort. The presence/absence analyses assumed that sequencing depth was roughly uniform across donors, and that assumption may not be true. Compared with equally common non-associated chains, HLA-associated TCR beta chains in a later analysis were more clonally expanded and had lower generation probabilities. An earlier analysis of approximately 540 of the donors showed that most TCR beta V segments appeared in productive rearrangements either about 87% or about 30% of the time, which broadly matched IMGT annotations. Cytomegalovirus status was reported to be diagnosed by the classifier with high specificity and sensitivity in both the original and validation cohorts. A later genetic analysis reported fewer N-insertions in productive TCRs among donors in an Asian-associated ancestry cluster than the 666-donor mean. Strong co-occurrence of HLA alleles, especially DR and DQ, made assigning TCR associations to individual alleles difficult. Because HLA typing was missing for some donors at each locus, association tests included only the typed subset. While some public TCRs were present in many individuals, most TCR sequences turned up only very rarely across donors. Linkage disequilibrium might explain the correlated functional status among segregating V segments, but an unknown experimental factor could not be excluded. Most CMV-associated TCR beta chains appeared to be HLA-restricted in a later analysis, and the HLA associations seemed to be driven largely by CMV exposure.

Source material: PBMCs. The clonotype comes from a male donor in good health and CMV-seronegative.

The CDR3 region: CASSIRDSTEAFF. The base sequence is TGTGCCAGTAGTATACGGGACAGTACTGAAGCTTTCTTT. Recombination connected TRBV19 to TRBJ1-1, and 7 junctional nucleotides match TRBD1. The germline V end is reduced by 2 bases and the J end by 5 bases; junction bases left unmatched: 2. From cysteine to phenylalanine, the CDR3 is 13 amino acids long. Only the CDR3 portion is preserved as DNA: 39 bases, with reading frame beginning at the first base. For CDR1 and CDR2, the germline V gene (reference sequence) lists LNHDA and SQIVND. The CDR3, completed at both ends by the reference TRBV19 and TRBJ1-1 genes, gives the full variable domain DGGITQSPKYLFRKEGQNVTLSCEQNLNHDAMYWYRQDPGQGLRLIYYSQIVNDFQKGDIAEGYSVSREKKESFPLTVTSAQKNPTAFYLCASSIRDSTEAFFGQGTRLTVV.